The present TCR beta chain was sequenced within a study of cytomegalovirus exposure and HLA in healthy donors. The germline V gene encodes CDR1 PRHDT and CDR2 FYEKMQ (reference sequence). V gave up 5 bases and J gave up 7 bases; unmatched junction bases: 12. The CDR3 covers 15 residues. In this sample, this clone turned up once. The PCR employed 60 Vbeta primers together with 13 Jbeta primers. Here immunoSEQ multiplex PCR was the method, and the copy in TCRdb shows in-frame clones only, minus some. The sample contains around 77,000 clones, about four fifths of which appear only once. The TCR originated in a man in his forties in good health and CMV-seronegative. The gene calls are TRBV13 and TRBJ1-2; 8 nucleotides line up with TRBD1. Input material: PBMCs. Here the CDR3 DNA reads TGTGCCAGCAGCCGCCGGGACAGGCGACAGAGTGGCTACACCTTC. It codes for CASSRRDRRQSGYTF.